The rows below give T cell receptor beta chains drawn from one sample of a study of graft-versus-host responses after intestinal transplantation. This table comes from immunoSEQ multiplex PCR, and its TCRdb copy is limited to in-frame clones, with some not included. The table includes 90,000 to 100,000 clones, 86% detected once. The source was PBMCs, collected 255 days after intestinal transplant. These receptors were obtained from a human patient who received an intestinal transplant, so some T cells may come from the graft donor. Both conserved end residues are part of each CDR3. The order of the fields is clone size, V gene, D gene, J gene, CDR3 protein, CDR3 DNA. D genes are given only for firm matches. Some rows have no size entry. The others give once, few or many, or a class for an expanded clone.

abundance: .
v_gene: TRBV4-1
d_gene: .
j_gene: TRBJ2-5
CDR3aa: CASSQGPIQETQYF
CDR3nt: TGCGCCAGCAGCCAAGGCCCCATCCAAGAGACCCAGTACTTC

abundance: .
v_gene: TRBV6-5
d_gene: TRBD1
j_gene: TRBJ1-2
CDR3aa: CASRRTGAQPYGYTF
CDR3nt: TGTGCCAGCAGGCGAACAGGGGCCCAACCTTATGGCTACACCTTC

abundance: .
v_gene: TRBV5-8
d_gene: TRBD2
j_gene: TRBJ2-3
CDR3aa: CASRVSGGTDTQYF
CDR3nt: TGTGCCAGCAGAGTTAGCGGGGGCACAGATACGCAGTATTTT

abundance: .
v_gene: TRBV10-2
d_gene: .
j_gene: TRBJ2-1
CDR3aa: CASSGLSPHGSYNEQFF
CDR3nt: TGCGCCAGCAGTGGACTTTCCCCCCATGGGTCCTACAATGAGCAGTTCTTC

abundance: .
v_gene: TRBV5-1
d_gene: .
j_gene: TRBJ2-7
CDR3aa: CASSSPTLYEQYF
CDR3nt: TGCGCCAGCAGCTCCCCAACCCTCTACGAGCAGTACTTC

abundance: .
v_gene: TRBV6-1
d_gene: TRBD1
j_gene: TRBJ1-1
CDR3aa: CASSTGTGGTEAFF
CDR3nt: TGTGCCAGCAGTACCGGGACAGGGGGCACTGAAGCTTTCTTT

abundance: .
v_gene: TRBV4-1
d_gene: TRBD1
j_gene: TRBJ1-1
CDR3aa: CASIGTGASEAFF
CDR3nt: TGCGCCAGCATCGGTACAGGGGCTTCTGAAGCTTTCTTT

abundance: .
v_gene: TRBV11-3
d_gene: .
j_gene: TRBJ2-7
CDR3aa: CASSLSGQNPLRTPYEQYF
CDR3nt: TGTGCCAGCAGCTTAAGTGGACAAAATCCACTCCGGACCCCCTACGAGCAGTACTTC

abundance: .
v_gene: TRBV4-1
d_gene: .
j_gene: TRBJ1-2
CDR3aa: CASSPLGGTAYGYTF
CDR3nt: TGCGCCAGCAGCCCACTCGGGGGAACAGCCTATGGCTACACCTTC

abundance: .
v_gene: TRBV9
d_gene: .
j_gene: TRBJ2-5
CDR3aa: CASSVGRAAGETQYF
CDR3nt: TGTGCCAGCAGCGTAGGGCGGGCGGCGGGAGAGACCCAGTACTTC

abundance: .
v_gene: TRBV6-1
d_gene: TRBD1
j_gene: TRBJ2-7
CDR3aa: CASSEAEDRRYEQYF
CDR3nt: TGTGCCAGCAGTGAAGCCGAGGACAGGCGGTACGAGCAGTACTTC

abundance: .
v_gene: TRBV30
d_gene: .
j_gene: TRBJ2-3
CDR3aa: CAWSVSLPIRDTQYF
CDR3nt: TGTGCCTGGAGTGTGAGTCTCCCGATTAGGGATACGCAGTATTTT

abundance: .
v_gene: TRBV15
d_gene: .
j_gene: TRBJ2-3
CDR3aa: CATSTQDTDTQYF
CDR3nt: TGTGCCACCAGCACACAGGACACAGATACGCAGTATTTT

abundance: .
v_gene: TRBV28
d_gene: .
j_gene: TRBJ2-2
CDR3aa: CASKPLRVTTGELFF
CDR3nt: TGTGCCAGCAAGCCCCTCAGGGTAACCACCGGGGAGCTGTTTTTT

abundance: .
v_gene: TRBV6-5
d_gene: .
j_gene: TRBJ2-7
CDR3aa: CASSYADPGYEQYF
CDR3nt: TGTGCCAGCAGTTACGCCGATCCAGGCTACGAGCAGTACTTC

abundance: .
v_gene: TRBV11-2
d_gene: .
j_gene: TRBJ2-1
CDR3aa: CASSLDRTGAPPLF
CDR3nt: TGTGCCAGCAGCTTAGATCGGACGGGGGCCCCACCGCTCTTC

abundance: .
v_gene: TRBV5-1
d_gene: .
j_gene: TRBJ2-3
CDR3aa: CASHPFTRTAYTDTQYF
CDR3nt: TGCGCCAGCCATCCCTTCACCAGGACAGCTTACACAGATACGCAGTATTTT

abundance: .
v_gene: TRBV18
d_gene: .
j_gene: TRBJ2-5
CDR3aa: CASSPDPQGETQYF
CDR3nt: TGTGCCAGCTCACCCGATCCCCAGGGGGAGACCCAGTACTTC

abundance: once
v_gene: TRBV15
d_gene: .
j_gene: TRBJ2-5
CDR3aa: CATSRGPSGETQYF
CDR3nt: TGTGCCACCAGCAGGGGCCCAAGCGGAGAGACCCAGTACTTC

abundance: .
v_gene: TRBV28
d_gene: TRBD1
j_gene: TRBJ2-7
CDR3aa: CASSSLDRPPNYEQYF
CDR3nt: TGTGCCAGCAGTTCCCTGGACAGGCCGCCCAACTACGAGCAGTACTTC

abundance: .
v_gene: TRBV7-6
d_gene: .
j_gene: TRBJ2-7
CDR3aa: CASSPKSGKISYEQYF
CDR3nt: TGTGCCAGCAGCCCCAAAAGCGGAAAGATCTCCTACGAGCAGTACTTC

abundance: .
v_gene: TRBV27
d_gene: TRBD2
j_gene: TRBJ2-3
CDR3aa: CASSLVSGSPTDTQYF
CDR3nt: TGTGCCAGCAGTTTAGTTAGCGGGAGCCCCACAGATACGCAGTATTTT

abundance: .
v_gene: TRBV11-2
d_gene: .
j_gene: TRBJ1-2
CDR3aa: CASSLLGGADGYTF
CDR3nt: TGTGCCAGCAGCCTCCTTGGGGGAGCGGATGGCTACACCTTC

abundance: .
v_gene: TRBV27
d_gene: .
j_gene: TRBJ1-4
CDR3aa: CASRATGYPNEKLFF
CDR3nt: TGTGCCAGCAGGGCGACAGGTTACCCTAATGAAAAACTGTTTTTT

abundance: .
v_gene: TRBV5-1
d_gene: .
j_gene: TRBJ2-7
CDR3aa: CASSLDGTETYEQYF
CDR3nt: TGCGCCAGCAGCTTGGACGGGACCGAGACCTACGAGCAGTACTTC

abundance: .
v_gene: TRBV6-1
d_gene: .
j_gene: TRBJ1-2
CDR3aa: CASSHSGYTF
CDR3nt: TGTGCCAGCTCACACAGTGGCTACACCTTC

abundance: .
v_gene: TRBV2
d_gene: .
j_gene: TRBJ2-1
CDR3aa: CASSVEQGAYNEQFF
CDR3nt: TGTGCCAGCAGTGTGGAACAGGGAGCTTACAATGAGCAGTTCTTC

abundance: .
v_gene: TRBV28
d_gene: .
j_gene: TRBJ1-4
CDR3aa: CASSSPGEGEKLFF
CDR3nt: TGTGCCAGCAGTTCTCCAGGGGAGGGTGAAAAACTGTTTTTT

abundance: .
v_gene: TRBV7-3
d_gene: .
j_gene: TRBJ2-3
CDR3aa: CASSLGLGDTQYF
CDR3nt: TGTGCCAGCAGCCTTGGCCTGGGAGATACGCAGTATTTT

abundance: .
v_gene: TRBV9
d_gene: .
j_gene: TRBJ2-1
CDR3aa: CASSVEASRKNEQFF
CDR3nt: TGTGCCAGCAGCGTGGAGGCCTCGCGGAAGAATGAGCAGTTCTTC

abundance: .
v_gene: TRBV5-1
d_gene: .
j_gene: TRBJ1-3
CDR3aa: CASRDAGGNTIYF
CDR3nt: TGCGCCAGCAGAGATGCAGGCGGAAACACCATATATTTT

abundance: .
v_gene: TRBV6-1
d_gene: .
j_gene: TRBJ2-2
CDR3aa: CASSDRVGTGELFF
CDR3nt: TGTGCCAGCAGTGACAGGGTCGGCACCGGGGAGCTGTTTTTT